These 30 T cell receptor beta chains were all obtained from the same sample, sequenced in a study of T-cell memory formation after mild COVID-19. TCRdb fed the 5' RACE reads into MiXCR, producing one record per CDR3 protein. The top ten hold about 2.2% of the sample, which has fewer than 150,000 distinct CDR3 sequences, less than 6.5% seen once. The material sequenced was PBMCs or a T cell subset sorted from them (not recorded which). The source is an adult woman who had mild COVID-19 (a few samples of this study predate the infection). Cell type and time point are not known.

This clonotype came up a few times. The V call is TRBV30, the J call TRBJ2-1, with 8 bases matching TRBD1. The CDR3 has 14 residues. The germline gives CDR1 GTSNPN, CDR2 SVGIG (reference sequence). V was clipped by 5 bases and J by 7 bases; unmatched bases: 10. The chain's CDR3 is CAWDSQGVRNEQFF. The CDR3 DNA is TGTGCCTGGGACTCACAGGGGGTGAGGAATGAGCAGTTCTTC.

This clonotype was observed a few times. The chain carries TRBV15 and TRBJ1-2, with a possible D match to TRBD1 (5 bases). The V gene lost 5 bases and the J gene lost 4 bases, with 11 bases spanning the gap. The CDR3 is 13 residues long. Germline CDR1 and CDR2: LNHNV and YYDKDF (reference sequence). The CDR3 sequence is CATSWEGLYGYTF. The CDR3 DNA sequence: TGTGCCACCAGCTGGGAGGGACTCTATGGCTACACCTTC. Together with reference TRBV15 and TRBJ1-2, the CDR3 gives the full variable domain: DAMVIQNPRYQVTQFGKPVTLSCSQTLNHNVMYWYQQKSSQAPKLLFHYYDKDFNNEADTPDNFQSRRPNTSFCFLDIRSPGLGDTAMYLCATSWEGLYGYTFGSGTRLTVV.

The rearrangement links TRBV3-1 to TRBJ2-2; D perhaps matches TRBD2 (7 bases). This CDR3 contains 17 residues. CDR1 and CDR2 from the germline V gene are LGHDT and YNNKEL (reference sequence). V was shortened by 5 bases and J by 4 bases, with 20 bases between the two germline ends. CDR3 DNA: TGTGCCAGCAGCAGCCGTTCGGGGGGCTACTTCACCGGGGAGCTGTTTTTT. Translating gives CASSSRSGGYFTGELFF.

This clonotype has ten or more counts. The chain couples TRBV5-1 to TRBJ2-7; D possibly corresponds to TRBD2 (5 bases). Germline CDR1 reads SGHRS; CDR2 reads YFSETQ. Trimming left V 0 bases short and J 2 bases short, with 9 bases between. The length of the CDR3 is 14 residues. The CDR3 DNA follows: TGCGCCAGCAGCTTGGCCGGGAACACCTACGAGCAGTACTTC. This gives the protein CASSLAGNTYEQYF.

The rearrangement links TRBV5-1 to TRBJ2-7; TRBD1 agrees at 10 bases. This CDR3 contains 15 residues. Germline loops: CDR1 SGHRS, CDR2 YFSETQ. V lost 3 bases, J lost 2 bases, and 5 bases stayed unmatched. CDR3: CASSSDGTGAYEQYF. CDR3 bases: TGCGCCAGCAGCTCAGATGGGACAGGGGCCTACGAGCAGTACTTC.

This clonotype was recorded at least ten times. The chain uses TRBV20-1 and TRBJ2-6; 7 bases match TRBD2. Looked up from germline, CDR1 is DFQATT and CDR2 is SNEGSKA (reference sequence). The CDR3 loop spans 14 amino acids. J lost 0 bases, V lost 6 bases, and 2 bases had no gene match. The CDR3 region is CSAGGSSGANVLTF. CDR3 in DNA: TGCAGTGCGGGGGGGAGCTCTGGGGCCAACGTCCTGACTTTC.

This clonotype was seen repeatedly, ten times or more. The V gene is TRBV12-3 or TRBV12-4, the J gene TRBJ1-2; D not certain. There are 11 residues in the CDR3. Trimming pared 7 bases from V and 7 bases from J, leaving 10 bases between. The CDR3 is CASIGRVGYTF. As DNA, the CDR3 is TGTGCCAGCATAGGTCGGGTTGGCTACACCTTC.

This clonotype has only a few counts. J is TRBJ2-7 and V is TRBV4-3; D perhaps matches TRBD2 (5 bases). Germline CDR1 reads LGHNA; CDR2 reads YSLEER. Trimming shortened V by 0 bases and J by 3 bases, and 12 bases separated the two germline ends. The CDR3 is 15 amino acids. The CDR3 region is CASSQERVSYYEQYF. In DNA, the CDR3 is TGCGCCAGCAGCCAAGAGCGGGTTAGTTACTACGAGCAGTACTTC.

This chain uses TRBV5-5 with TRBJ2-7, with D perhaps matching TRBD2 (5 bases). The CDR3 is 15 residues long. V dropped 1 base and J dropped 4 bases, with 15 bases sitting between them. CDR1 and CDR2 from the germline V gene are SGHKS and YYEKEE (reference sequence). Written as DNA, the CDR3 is TGTGCCAGCAGCTTGTTGGGGAGCTTGGGATACGAGCAGTACTTC. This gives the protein CASSLLGSLGYEQYF. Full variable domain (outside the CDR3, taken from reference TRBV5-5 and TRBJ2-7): DAGVTQSPTHLIKTRGQQVTLRCSPISGHKSVSWYQQVLGQGPQFIFQYYEKEERGRGNFPDRFSARQFPNYSSELNVNALLLGDSALYLCASSLLGSLGYEQYFGPGTRLTVT.

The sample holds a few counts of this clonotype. CDR3 DNA sequence: TGTGCCAGCAGGTCCTCTATAGCGGGAGGGGGCACAGATACGCAGTATTTT. Translated: CASRSSIAGGGTDTQYF. This sequence joins TRBV12-3 or TRBV12-4 and TRBJ2-3; 11 bases match TRBD2. The trim removed 6 bases at V and 1 base at J, leaving 9 bases unmatched. This CDR3 comprises 17 residues.

The CDR3 sequence is CAVNRDAGPTEAFF. CDR3 in DNA: TGTGCCGTGAACCGGGACGCTGGGCCCACTGAAGCTTTCTTT. V gene TRBV10-3 combines with J gene TRBJ1-1; D is possibly TRBD1 (5 bases). Between the trimmed V and J ends, which lost 11 bases and 4 bases, there was a span of 20 bases. From germline, CDR1 is ENHRY and CDR2 SYGVKD. This CDR3 region has 14 residues.

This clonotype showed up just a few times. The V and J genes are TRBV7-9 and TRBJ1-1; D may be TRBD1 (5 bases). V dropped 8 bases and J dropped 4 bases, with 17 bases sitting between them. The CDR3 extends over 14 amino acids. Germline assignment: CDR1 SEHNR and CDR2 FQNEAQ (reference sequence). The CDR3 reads CASGGGTRSTEAFF. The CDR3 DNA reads TGTGCCAGCGGGGGGGGGACCCGAAGCACTGAAGCTTTCTTT.

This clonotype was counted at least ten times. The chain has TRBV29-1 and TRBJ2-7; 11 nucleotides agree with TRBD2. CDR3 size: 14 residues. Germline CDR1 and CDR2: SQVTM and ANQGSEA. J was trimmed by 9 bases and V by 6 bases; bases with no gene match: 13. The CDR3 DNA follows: TGCAGCGTGGTGGGGGTTAGCGGGAGGGCCTGGCAGTACTTC. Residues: CSVVGVSGRAWQYF.

The CDR3 region is CASSLGGNSGNTIYF. DNA of the CDR3: TGTGCCAGCAGCTTAGGGGGGAACTCTGGAAACACCATATATTTT. The chain uses TRBV11-2 and TRBJ1-3; possible D gene TRBD1, 5 bases. This CDR3 has 15 residues. Germline V gene sequence: CDR1 SGHAT, CDR2 FQNNGV. Trimming shortened V by 1 base and J by 0 bases, and 7 bases separated the two germline ends.

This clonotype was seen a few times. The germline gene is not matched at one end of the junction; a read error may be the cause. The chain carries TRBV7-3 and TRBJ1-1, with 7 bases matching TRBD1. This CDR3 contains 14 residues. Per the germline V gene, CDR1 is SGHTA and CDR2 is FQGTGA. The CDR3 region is CASRLQGTNSEAFF. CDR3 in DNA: TGTGCCAGCAGGTTACAGGGGACGAACAGTGAAGCTTTCTTT. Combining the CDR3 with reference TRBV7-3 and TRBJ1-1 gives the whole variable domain GAGVSQTPSNKVTEKGKYVELRCDPISGHTALYWYRQSLGQGPEFLIYFQGTGAADDSGLPNDRFFAVRPEGSVSTLKIQRTERGDSAVYLCASRLQGTNSEAFFGQGTRLTVV.

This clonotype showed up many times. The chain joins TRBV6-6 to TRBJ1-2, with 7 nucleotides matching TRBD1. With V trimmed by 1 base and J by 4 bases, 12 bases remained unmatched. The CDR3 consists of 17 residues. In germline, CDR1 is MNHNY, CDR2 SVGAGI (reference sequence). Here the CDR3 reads CASSYFRGPGQPYGYTF. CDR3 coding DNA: TGTGCCAGCAGTTACTTCAGAGGGCCGGGACAGCCCTATGGCTACACCTTC.

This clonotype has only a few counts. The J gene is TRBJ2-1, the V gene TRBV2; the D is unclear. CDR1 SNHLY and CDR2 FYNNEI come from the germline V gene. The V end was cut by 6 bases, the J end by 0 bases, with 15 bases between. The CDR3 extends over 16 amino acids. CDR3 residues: CASSRRLDSSYNEQFF. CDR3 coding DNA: TGTGCCAGCAGCCGCCGGTTAGATAGCTCCTACAATGAGCAGTTCTTC.

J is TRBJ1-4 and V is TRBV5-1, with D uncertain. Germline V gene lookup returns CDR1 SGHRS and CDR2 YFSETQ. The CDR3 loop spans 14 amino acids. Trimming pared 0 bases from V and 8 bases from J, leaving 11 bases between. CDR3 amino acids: CASSLGQIDEKLFF. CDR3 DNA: TGCGCCAGCAGCTTGGGGCAGATAGACGAAAAACTGTTTTTT.

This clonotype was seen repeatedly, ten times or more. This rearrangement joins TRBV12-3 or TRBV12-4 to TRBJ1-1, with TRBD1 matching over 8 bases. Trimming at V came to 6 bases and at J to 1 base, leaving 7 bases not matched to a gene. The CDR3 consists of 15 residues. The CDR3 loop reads CASRAPGGGNTEAFF. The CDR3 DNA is TGTGCCAGCAGAGCGCCAGGGGGCGGGAACACTGAAGCTTTCTTT.

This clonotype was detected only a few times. CDR3 amino acids: CASSATGGGTEAFF. CDR3 DNA sequence: TGCGCCAGCAGCGCCACAGGGGGCGGCACTGAAGCTTTCTTT. This chain joins TRBV5-1 and TRBJ1-1; TRBD1 matches 9 bases. Unmatched junction bases numbered 5, after V lost 4 bases and J lost 4 bases. The CDR3 is made up of 14 amino acids. Per germline, CDR1 SGHRS and CDR2 YFSETQ.

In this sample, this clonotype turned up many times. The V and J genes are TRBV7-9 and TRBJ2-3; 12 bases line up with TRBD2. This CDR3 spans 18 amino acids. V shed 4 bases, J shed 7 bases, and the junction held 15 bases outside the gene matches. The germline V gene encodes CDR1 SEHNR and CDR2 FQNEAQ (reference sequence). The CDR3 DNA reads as TGTGCCAGCAGCTCACCTACTAGCGGGAGGTCCCCCACGAATACGCAGTATTTT. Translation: CASSSPTSGRSPTNTQYF.

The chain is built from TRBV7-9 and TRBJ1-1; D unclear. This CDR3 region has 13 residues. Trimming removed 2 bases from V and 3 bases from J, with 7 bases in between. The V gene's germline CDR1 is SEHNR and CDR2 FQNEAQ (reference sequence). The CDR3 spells CASSLYEDTEAFF. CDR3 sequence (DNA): TGTGCCAGCAGCTTATACGAGGACACTGAAGCTTTCTTT.

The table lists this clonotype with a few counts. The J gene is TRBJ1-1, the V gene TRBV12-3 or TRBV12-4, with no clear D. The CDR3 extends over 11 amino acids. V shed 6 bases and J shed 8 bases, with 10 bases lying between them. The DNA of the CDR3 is TGTGCCAGCAGCTCCTTATACGAAGCTTTCTTT. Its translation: CASSSLYEAFF.

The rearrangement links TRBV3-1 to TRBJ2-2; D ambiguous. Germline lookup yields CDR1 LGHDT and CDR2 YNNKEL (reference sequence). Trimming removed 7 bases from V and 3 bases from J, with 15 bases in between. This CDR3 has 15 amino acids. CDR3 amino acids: CASTSGRPDTGELFF. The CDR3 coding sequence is TGTGCCAGCACCTCAGGACGGCCCGACACCGGGGAGCTGTTTTTT.

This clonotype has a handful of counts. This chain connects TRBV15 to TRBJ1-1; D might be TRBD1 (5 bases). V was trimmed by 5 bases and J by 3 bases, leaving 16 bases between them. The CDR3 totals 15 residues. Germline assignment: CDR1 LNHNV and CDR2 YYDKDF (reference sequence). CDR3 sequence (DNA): TGTGCCACCAGCCCATTTGGGATGGGGGACACTGAAGCTTTCTTT. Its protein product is CATSPFGMGDTEAFF.

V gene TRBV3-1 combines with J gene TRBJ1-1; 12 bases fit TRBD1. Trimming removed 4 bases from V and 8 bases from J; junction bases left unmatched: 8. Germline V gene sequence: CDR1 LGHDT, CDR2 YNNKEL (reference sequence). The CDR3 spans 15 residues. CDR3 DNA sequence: TGTGCCAGCAGCCCCCAACCGGGACAGGGGGCCGAAGCTTTCTTT. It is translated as CASSPQPGQGAEAFF.

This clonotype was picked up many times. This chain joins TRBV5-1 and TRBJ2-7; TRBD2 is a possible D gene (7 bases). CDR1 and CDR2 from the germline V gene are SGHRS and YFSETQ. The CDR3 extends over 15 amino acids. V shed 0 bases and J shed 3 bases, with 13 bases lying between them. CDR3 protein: CASSLVEGGHYEQYF. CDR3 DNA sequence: TGCGCCAGCAGCTTGGTTGAGGGGGGGCACTACGAGCAGTACTTC.

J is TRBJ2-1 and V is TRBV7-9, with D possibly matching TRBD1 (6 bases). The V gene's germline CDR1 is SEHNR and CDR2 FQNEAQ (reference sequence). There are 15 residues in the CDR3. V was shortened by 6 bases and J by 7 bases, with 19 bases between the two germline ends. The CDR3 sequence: CASSQHRASVNEQFF. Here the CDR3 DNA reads TGTGCCAGCAGTCAACACAGGGCCTCGGTGAATGAGCAGTTCTTC.

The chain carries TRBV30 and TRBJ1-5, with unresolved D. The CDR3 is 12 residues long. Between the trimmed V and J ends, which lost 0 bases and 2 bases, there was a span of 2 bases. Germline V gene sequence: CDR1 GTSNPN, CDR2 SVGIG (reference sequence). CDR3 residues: CAWSVGNQPQHF. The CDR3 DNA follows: TGTGCCTGGAGTGTGGGCAATCAGCCCCAGCATTTT.

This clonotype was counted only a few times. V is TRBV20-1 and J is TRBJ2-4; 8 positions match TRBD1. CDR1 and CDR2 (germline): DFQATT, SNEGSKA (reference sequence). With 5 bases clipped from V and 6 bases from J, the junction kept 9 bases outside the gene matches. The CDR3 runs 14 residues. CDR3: CSAPDRGTANIQYF. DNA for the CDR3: TGCAGTGCTCCTGACAGGGGAACGGCAAACATTCAGTACTTC.